This TCR beta chain came from a study of cytomegalovirus exposure and HLA in healthy donors. PCR involved 60 Vbeta and 13 Jbeta primers. Profiled with immunoSEQ multiplex PCR; TCRdb holds only in-frame clones, not every one. This table has around 94,000 clones, 60% to 85% appearing once. The CDR3 contains 18 residues. The clonotype was recovered from a woman aged 40 to 50 in good health and CMV-seronegative. This chain joins TRBV12-2 and TRBJ1-1; the table calls TRBD1, which could not be checked here. TRBV12-2 is marked as a pseudogene. The specimen sequenced was PBMCs. CDR3 nucleotide sequence: TGTGCAAGTCGCTTAGCGGGACAGGGAAGTGTAGTGAACACTGAAGCTTTCTTT. Amino acids: CASRLAGQGSVVNTEAFF.